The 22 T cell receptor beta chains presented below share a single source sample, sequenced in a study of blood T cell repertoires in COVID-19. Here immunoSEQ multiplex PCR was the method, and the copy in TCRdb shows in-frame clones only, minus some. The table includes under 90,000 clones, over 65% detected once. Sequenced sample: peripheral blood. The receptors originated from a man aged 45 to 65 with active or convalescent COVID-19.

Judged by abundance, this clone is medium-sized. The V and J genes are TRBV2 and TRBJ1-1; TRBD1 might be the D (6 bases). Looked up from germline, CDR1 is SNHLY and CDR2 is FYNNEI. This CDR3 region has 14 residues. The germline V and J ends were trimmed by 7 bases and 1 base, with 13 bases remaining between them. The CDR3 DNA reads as TGTGCCAGCACACAGGGTTCTAGGAACACTGAAGCTTTCTTT. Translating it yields CASTQGSRNTEAFF.

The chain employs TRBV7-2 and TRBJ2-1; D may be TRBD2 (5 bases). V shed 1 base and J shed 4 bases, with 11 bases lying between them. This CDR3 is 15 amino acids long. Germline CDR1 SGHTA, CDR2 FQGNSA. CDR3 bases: TGTGCCAGCAGCTTAGATGAGGGCCTATACAATGAGCAGTTCTTC. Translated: CASSLDEGLYNEQFF.

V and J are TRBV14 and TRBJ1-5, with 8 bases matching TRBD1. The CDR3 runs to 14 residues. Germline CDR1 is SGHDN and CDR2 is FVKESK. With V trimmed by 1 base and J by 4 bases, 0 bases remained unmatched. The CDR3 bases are TGTGCCAGCAGCCAAGGACAGGGGAATCAGCCCCAGCATTTT. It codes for CASSQGQGNQPQHF.

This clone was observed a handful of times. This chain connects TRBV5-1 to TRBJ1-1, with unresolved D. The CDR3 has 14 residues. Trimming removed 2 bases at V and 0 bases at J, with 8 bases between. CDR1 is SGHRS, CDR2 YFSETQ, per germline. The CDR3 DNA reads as TGCGCCAGCAGCTTTCTCGCGATGAACACTGAAGCTTTCTTT. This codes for CASSFLAMNTEAFF.

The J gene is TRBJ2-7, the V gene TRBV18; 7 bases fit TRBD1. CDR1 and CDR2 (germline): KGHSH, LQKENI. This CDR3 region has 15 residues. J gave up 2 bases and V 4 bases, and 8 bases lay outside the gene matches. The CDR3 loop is CASSQRQGQTYEQYF. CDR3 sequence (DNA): TGTGCCAGCTCACAGAGGCAGGGACAGACCTACGAGCAGTACTTC. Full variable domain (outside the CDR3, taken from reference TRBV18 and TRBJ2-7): NAGVMQNPRHLVRRRGQEARLRCSPMKGHSHVYWYRQLPEEGLKFMVYLQKENIIDESGMPKERFSAEFPKEGPSILRIQQVVRGDSAAYFCASSQRQGQTYEQYFGPGTRLTVT.

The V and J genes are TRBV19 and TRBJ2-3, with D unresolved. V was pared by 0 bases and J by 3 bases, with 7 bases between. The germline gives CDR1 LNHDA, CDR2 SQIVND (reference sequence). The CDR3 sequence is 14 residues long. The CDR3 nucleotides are TGTGCCAGTAGTATAGACAGACAAACAGATACGCAGTATTTT. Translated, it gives CASSIDRQTDTQYF.

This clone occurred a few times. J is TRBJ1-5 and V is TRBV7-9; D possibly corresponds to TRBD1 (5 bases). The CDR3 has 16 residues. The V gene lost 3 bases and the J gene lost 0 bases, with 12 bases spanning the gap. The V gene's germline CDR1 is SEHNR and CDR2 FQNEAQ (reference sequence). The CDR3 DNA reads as TGTGCCAGCAGCTTCAGGGTATTGGATAGCAATCAGCCCCAGCATTTT. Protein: CASSFRVLDSNQPQHF.

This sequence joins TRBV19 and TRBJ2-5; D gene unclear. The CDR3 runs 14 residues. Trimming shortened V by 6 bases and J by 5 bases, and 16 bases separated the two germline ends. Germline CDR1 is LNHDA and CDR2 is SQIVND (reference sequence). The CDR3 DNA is TGTGCCAGTAGCCACGGTGGTCCCTGGGAGACCCAGTACTTC. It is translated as CASSHGGPWETQYF.

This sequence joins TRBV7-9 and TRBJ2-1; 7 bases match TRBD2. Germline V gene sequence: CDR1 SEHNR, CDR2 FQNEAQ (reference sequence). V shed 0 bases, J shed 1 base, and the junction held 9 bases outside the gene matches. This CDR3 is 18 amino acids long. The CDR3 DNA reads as TGTGCCAGCAGCTTAGCCGGGGAGGCTAGCGGTTCCTACAATGAGCAGTTCTTC. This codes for CASSLAGEASGSYNEQFF. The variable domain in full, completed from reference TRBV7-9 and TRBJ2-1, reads DTGVSQNPRHKITKRGQNVTFRCDPISEHNRLYWYRQTLGQGPEFLTYFQNEAQLEKSRLLSDRFSAERPKGSFSTLEIQRTEQGDSAMYLCASSLAGEASGSYNEQFFGPGTRLTVL.

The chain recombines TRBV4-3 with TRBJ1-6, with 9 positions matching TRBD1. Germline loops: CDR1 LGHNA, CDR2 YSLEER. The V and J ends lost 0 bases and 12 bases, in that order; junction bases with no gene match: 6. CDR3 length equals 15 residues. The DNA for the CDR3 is TGCGCCAGCAGCCAAGAGGGACAGGGTCGTCGACCCCTCCACTTT. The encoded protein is CASSQEGQGRRPLHF.

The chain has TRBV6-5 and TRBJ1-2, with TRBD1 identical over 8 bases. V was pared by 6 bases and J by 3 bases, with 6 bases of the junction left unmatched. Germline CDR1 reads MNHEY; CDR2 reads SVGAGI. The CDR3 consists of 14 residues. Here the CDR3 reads CASRRQGLDYGYTF. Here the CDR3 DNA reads TGTGCCAGCAGACGACAGGGGCTTGACTATGGCTACACCTTC.

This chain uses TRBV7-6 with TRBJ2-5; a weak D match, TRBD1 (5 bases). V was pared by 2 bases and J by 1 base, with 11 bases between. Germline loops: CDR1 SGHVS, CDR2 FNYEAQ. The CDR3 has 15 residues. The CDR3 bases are TGTGCCAGCAGCTTACGGTCAGGGTTCCAAGAGACCCAGTACTTC. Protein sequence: CASSLRSGFQETQYF.

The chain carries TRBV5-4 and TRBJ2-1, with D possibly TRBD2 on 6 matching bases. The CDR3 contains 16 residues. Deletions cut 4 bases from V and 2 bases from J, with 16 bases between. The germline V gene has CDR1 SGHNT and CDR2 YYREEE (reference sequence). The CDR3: CASSGRTGSAYNEQFF. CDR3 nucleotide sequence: TGTGCCAGCAGCGGGAGGACGGGCTCTGCCTACAATGAGCAGTTCTTC.

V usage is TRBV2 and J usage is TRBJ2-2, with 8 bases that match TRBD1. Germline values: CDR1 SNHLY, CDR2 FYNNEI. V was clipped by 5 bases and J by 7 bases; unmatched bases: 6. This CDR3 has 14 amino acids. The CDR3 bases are TGTGCCAGCAGTTACGGGACAGGAGGCGGGGAGCTGTTTTTT. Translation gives CASSYGTGGGELFF.

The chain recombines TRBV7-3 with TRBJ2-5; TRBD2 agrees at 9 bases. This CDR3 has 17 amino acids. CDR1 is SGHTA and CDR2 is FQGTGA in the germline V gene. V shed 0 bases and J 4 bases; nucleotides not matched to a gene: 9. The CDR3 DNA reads TGTGCCAGCAGCTTAACCCCCTGGGGTAGCGGGGGAGAGACCCAGTACTTC. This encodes CASSLTPWGSGGETQYF.

CDR3 protein: CASSQLPGDINQPQHF. In nucleotides, the CDR3 is TGTGCCAGCAGTCAACTCCCAGGGGACATCAATCAGCCCCAGCATTTT. This chain links TRBV6-6 with TRBJ1-5; tentative D call: TRBD1 (6 bases). This CDR3 is built from 16 residues. Looked up from germline, CDR1 is MNHNY and CDR2 is SVGAGI (reference sequence). V was cut by 5 bases and J by 3 bases, with 17 bases left in between.

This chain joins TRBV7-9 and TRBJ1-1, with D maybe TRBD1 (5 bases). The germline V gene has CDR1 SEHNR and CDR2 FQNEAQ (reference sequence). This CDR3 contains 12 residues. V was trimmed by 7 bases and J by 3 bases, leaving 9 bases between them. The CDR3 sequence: CASKAGHTEAFF. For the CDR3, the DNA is TGTGCCAGCAAGGCAGGGCACACTGAAGCTTTCTTT.

The CDR3 protein is CAVRSSYNEQFF. As DNA, the CDR3 is TGTGCCGTTCGGAGCTCCTACAATGAGCAGTTCTTC. The chain has TRBV10-3 and TRBJ2-1, with unresolved D. The CDR3 loop spans 12 amino acids. V was trimmed by 11 bases and J by 0 bases, leaving 8 bases between them. The germline V gene encodes CDR1 ENHRY and CDR2 SYGVKD.

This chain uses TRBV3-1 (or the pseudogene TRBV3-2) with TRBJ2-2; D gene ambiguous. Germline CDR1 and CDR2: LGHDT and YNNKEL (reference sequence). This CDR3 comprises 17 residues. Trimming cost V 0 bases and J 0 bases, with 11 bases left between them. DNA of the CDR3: TGTGCCAGCAGCCAAGAAGTAGGCGGCGCGAACACCGGGGAGCTGTTTTTT. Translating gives CASSQEVGGANTGELFF.

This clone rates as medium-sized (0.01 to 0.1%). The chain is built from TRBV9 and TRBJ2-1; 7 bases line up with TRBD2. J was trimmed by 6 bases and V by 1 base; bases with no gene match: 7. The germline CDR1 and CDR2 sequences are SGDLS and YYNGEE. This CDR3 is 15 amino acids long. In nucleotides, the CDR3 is TGTGCCAGCAGCGTACGACTAGCTTCGGCCAATGAGCAGTTCTTC. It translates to CASSVRLASANEQFF.

The CDR3 DNA reads as TGTGCCAGCAGTGAAACAGCGGGGGGGCAATCCGAGCAGTACTTC. Translated, it gives CASSETAGGQSEQYF. V and J are TRBV2 and TRBJ2-7; 10 bases match TRBD2. CDR3 length: 15 residues. Trimming took 2 bases from V and 6 from J; bases not matched to a gene: 7. CDR1 SNHLY and CDR2 FYNNEI come from the germline V gene.

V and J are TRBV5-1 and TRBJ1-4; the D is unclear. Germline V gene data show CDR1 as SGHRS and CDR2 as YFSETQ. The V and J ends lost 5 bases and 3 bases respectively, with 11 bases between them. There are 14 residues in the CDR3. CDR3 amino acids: CASSSGRSNEKLFF. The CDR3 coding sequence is TGCGCCAGCAGTTCCGGGAGGTCTAATGAAAAACTGTTTTTT.